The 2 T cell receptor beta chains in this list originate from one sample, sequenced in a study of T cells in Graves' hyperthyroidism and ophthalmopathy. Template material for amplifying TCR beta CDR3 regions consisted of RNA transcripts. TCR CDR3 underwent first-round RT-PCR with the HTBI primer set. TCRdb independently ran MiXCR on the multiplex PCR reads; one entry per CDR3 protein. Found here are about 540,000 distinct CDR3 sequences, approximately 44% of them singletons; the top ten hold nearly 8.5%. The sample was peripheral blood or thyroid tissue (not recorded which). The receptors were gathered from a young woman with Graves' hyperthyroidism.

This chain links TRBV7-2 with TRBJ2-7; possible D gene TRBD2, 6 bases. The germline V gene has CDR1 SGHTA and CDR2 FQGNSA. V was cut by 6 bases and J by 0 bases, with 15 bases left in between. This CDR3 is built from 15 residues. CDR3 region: CASRRVSGPSYEQYF. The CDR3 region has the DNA TGTGCCAGCAGGAGGGTTAGCGGACCCTCCTACGAGCAGTACTTC.

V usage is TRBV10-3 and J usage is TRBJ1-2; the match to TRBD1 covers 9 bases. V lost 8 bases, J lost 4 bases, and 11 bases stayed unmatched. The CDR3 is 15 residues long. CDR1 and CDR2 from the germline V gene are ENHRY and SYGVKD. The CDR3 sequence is CAIGPSYRGLYGYTF. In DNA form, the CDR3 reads TGTGCCATCGGTCCAAGTTACAGGGGGCTCTATGGCTACACCTTC.